The sequence of this T cell receptor (beta chain) was determined in a study of blood T cell repertoires in COVID-19. Study as a whole: Samples of COVID-19 (acute and convalescent) were obtained from the United States, Italy and Spain. Sources were T cells, B-cell-depleted T cells, or PBMCs; the material itself was cDNA or gDNA.

Trimming cost V 2 bases and J 0 bases, with 9 bases left between them. The CDR3 extends over 15 amino acids. CDR1 is SGDLS and CDR2 is YYNGEE in the germline V gene. Under the authors' procedure: Estimated nucleated cell counts came from reference gene primer amplification. TCRdb's copy holds only in-frame clones and misses some; the assay was immunoSEQ multiplex PCR. The V and J calls and the clone size are those of that table, but D and trimming were determined from the DNA. The profile shows some 87,000 clones, about 89% of them singletons. V and J are TRBV9 and TRBJ1-3; D is unclear. The sequenced sample was peripheral blood. This sequence was found in a human donor in a cohort sampled during active COVID-19. The CDR3 sequence: CASSVAWSSGNTIYF. The CDR3 coding sequence is TGTGCCAGCAGCGTGGCCTGGAGCTCTGGAAACACCATATATTTT.